The 18 T cell receptor beta chains listed next were all sequenced from one sample in a study of T cell responses to AZD1222 COVID-19 vaccine. Clones were sequenced by immunoSEQ multiplex PCR, and TCRdb holds only the in-frame ones, with some missing. Of fewer than 150,000 clones in the sample, about 90% are singletons; the top ten hold about 8%. Sequenced here: peripheral blood, sampled 28 days after the second AZD1222 dose. These receptors were obtained from an adult who received the AZD1222 COVID-19 vaccine.

The V and J genes are TRBV18 and TRBJ2-5, with D unclear. This CDR3 is 12 amino acids long. The V gene's germline CDR1 is KGHSH and CDR2 LQKENI. Trimming cost V 1 base and J 4 bases, with 4 bases left between them. CDR3 protein: CASSPQIETQYF. The CDR3 nucleotides read TGTGCCAGCTCACCACAGATAGAGACCCAGTACTTC.

The chain carries TRBV7-2 and TRBJ2-1; D gene unclear. Trimming stripped 1 base from V and 4 bases from J, with 11 bases between. This CDR3 comprises 15 residues. The germline gives CDR1 SGHTA, CDR2 FQGNSA. The CDR3 is CASSLVSHGYNEQFF. The CDR3 bases are TGTGCCAGCAGCTTAGTTTCCCATGGGTACAATGAGCAGTTCTTC. The full variable domain, with the rest looked up from reference TRBV7-2 and TRBJ2-1, is GAGVSQSPSNKVTEKGKDVELRCDPISGHTALYWYRQSLGQGLEFLIYFQGNSAPDKSGLPSDRFSAERTGGSVSTLTIQRTQQEDSAVYLCASSLVSHGYNEQFFGPGTRLTVL.

The J gene is TRBJ2-1, the V gene TRBV6-5; D is possibly TRBD2 (6 bases). The germline gives CDR1 MNHEY, CDR2 SVGAGI. The CDR3 contains 16 residues. The V gene lost 2 bases and the J gene lost 1 base, with 12 bases spanning the gap. The CDR3 loop reads CASSYVGGKSYNEQFF. CDR3 bases: TGTGCCAGCAGTTACGTGGGGGGAAAGTCCTACAATGAGCAGTTCTTC.

This chain uses TRBV7-9 with TRBJ1-6; D is possibly TRBD1 (6 bases). The ends were cut back, 2 bases at V and 10 bases at J, with 18 bases in the middle. Germline V gives CDR1 SEHNR, CDR2 FQNEAQ (reference sequence). The CDR3 extends over 16 amino acids. Written as DNA, the CDR3 is TGTGCCAGCAGCTTAACCGCCGGGGGGGCGGGATCACCCCTCCACTTT. It specifies CASSLTAGGAGSPLHF.

The chain combines TRBV6-5 with TRBJ2-3; unclear D gene. Germline values: CDR1 MNHEY, CDR2 SVGAGI. This CDR3 region has 12 residues. Trimming shortened V by 6 bases and J by 4 bases, and 8 bases separated the two germline ends. CDR3 bases: TGTGCCAGCAGGCTAGGGTCAGATACGCAGTATTTT. Encoded protein: CASRLGSDTQYF.

This clone was found once. The chain couples TRBV6-5 to TRBJ2-7; D is perhaps TRBD1 or TRBD2 (6 bases each). Germline V CDR1 and CDR2: MNHEY, SVGAGI. CDR3 length equals 16 residues. Trimming took off 2 bases at V and 6 bases at J, with 20 bases between the two ends. CDR3 loop: CASSYHGPGAAGEQYF. The CDR3 DNA follows: TGTGCCAGCAGTTACCACGGGCCGGGGGCGGCTGGCGAGCAGTACTTC.

V gene TRBV6-1 combines with J gene TRBJ2-5, with 9 bases fitting TRBD2. V was clipped by 0 bases and J by 5 bases; unmatched bases: 4. In germline, CDR1 is MNHNS, CDR2 SASEGT. The CDR3 loop spans 15 amino acids. The CDR3 sequence: CASSEARGGQETQYF. The CDR3 bases are TGTGCCAGCAGTGAAGCGCGGGGGGGCCAGGAGACCCAGTACTTC.

This rearrangement joins TRBV5-4 to TRBJ2-7; D call uncertain. The CDR3 consists of 11 residues. Germline CDR1 SGHNT, CDR2 YYREEE (reference sequence). Trimming cost V 3 bases and J 4 bases, with 5 bases left between them. This CDR3 reads CASSSVYEQYF. CDR3 in DNA: TGTGCCAGCAGCTCCGTATACGAGCAGTACTTC.

The chain is built from TRBV6-2 or TRBV6-3 and TRBJ2-1, with 10 nucleotides matching TRBD2. The CDR3 sequence is 16 residues long. Trimming removed 6 bases from V and 0 bases from J; junction bases left unmatched: 5. Germline V gives CDR1 MNHEY, CDR2 SVGEGT. The CDR3 DNA reads as TGTGCCAGCAGCTTAGCGGGAGGCCGCTCCTACAATGAGCAGTTCTTC. Protein sequence: CASSLAGGRSYNEQFF.

The genes are TRBV16 and TRBJ1-2; D is unclear. Germline lookup yields CDR1 KGHSY and CDR2 FQNENV. V lost 3 bases and J 4 bases, leaving 12 bases between the germline ends. This CDR3 contains 14 residues. CDR3 region: CASSHIQEPYGYTF. The CDR3 DNA sequence: TGTGCCAGCAGCCATATTCAGGAACCCTATGGCTACACCTTC.

The chain links TRBV12-3 or TRBV12-4 to TRBJ1-1; maybe TRBD1 (5 bases). There are 11 residues in the CDR3. Trimming stripped 5 bases from V and 9 bases from J, with 10 bases between. The CDR3 coding sequence is TGTGCCAGCAGTGATGACAGTCAAGCTTTCTTT. It encodes CASSDDSQAFF.

This clone was seen more than once but under ten times. V is TRBV28 and J is TRBJ1-6, with TRBD1 matching over 10 bases. Germline V lookup: CDR1 MDHEN, CDR2 SYDVKM. The CDR3 is 17 amino acids. Unmatched junction bases numbered 12, after V lost 4 bases and J lost 9 bases. DNA for the CDR3: TGTGCCAGCAGTTCCATTGCCGGGACAGGGGACGGTTCACCCCTCCACTTT. This gives the protein CASSSIAGTGDGSPLHF. The whole variable domain, remainder taken from reference TRBV28 and TRBJ1-6, is DVKVTQSSRYLVKRTGEKVFLECVQDMDHENMFWYRQDPGLGLRLIYFSYDVKMKEKGDIPEGYSVSREKKERFSLILESASTNQTSMYLCASSSIAGTGDGSPLHFGNGTRLTVT.

The chain uses TRBV2 and TRBJ1-2; possibly TRBD1 for D (6 bases). There are 14 residues in the CDR3. V dropped 7 bases and J dropped 2 bases, with 14 bases sitting between them. The germline gives CDR1 SNHLY, CDR2 FYNNEI. This chain's CDR3 is CASNRQAGNYGYTF. The CDR3 nucleotides are TGTGCCAGCAACCGACAGGCGGGGAACTATGGCTACACCTTC.

V is TRBV2 and J is TRBJ2-5; D perhaps matches TRBD2 (6 bases). The CDR3 extends over 18 amino acids. V lost 6 bases to trimming and J lost 3 bases, with 26 bases between them. Germline V CDR1 and CDR2: SNHLY, FYNNEI. CDR3: CASRPWTTDYPGKETQYF. The CDR3 DNA follows: TGTGCCAGCAGGCCCTGGACTACCGATTACCCGGGGAAAGAGACCCAGTACTTC.

V gene TRBV4-2 combines with J gene TRBJ1-2; no reliable D call. V lost 0 bases and J 7 bases, leaving 6 bases between the germline ends. The CDR3 contains 12 residues. From germline, CDR1 is LGHNA and CDR2 YNFKEQ. CDR3 DNA: TGTGCCAGCAGCCAAGATCGGGGTGGCTACACCTTC. Protein: CASSQDRGGYTF.

The chain has TRBV11-1 and TRBJ2-5, with D unclear. CDR1 is SGHAT, CDR2 FQDESV, per germline (reference sequence). This CDR3 has 12 residues. V gave up 2 bases and J gave up 1 base, with 2 bases separating them. In nucleotides, the CDR3 is TGTGCCAGCAGCTTAATCCAAGAGACCCAGTACTTC. It is translated as CASSLIQETQYF.

This chain joins TRBV28 and TRBJ2-3, with unresolved D. This CDR3 spans 16 amino acids. Trimming removed 4 bases from V and 2 bases from J, with 16 bases in between. Germline CDR1 is MDHEN and CDR2 is SYDVKM. CDR3 sequence (DNA): TGTGCCAGCAGTTCTATGAACACTGTCTTCACAGATACGCAGTATTTT. It specifies CASSSMNTVFTDTQYF.

The chain combines TRBV7-2 with TRBJ2-7; D uncertain. In germline, CDR1 is SGHTA, CDR2 FQGNSA. Trimming pared 2 bases from V and 2 bases from J, leaving 10 bases between. The CDR3 sequence is 14 residues long. The CDR3 sequence: CASSLSAGAYEQYF. CDR3 nucleotide sequence: TGTGCCAGCAGCTTAAGTGCAGGAGCCTACGAGCAGTACTTC. Complete variable domain (other parts from reference TRBV7-2 and TRBJ2-7): GAGVSQSPSNKVTEKGKDVELRCDPISGHTALYWYRQSLGQGLEFLIYFQGNSAPDKSGLPSDRFSAERTGGSVSTLTIQRTQQEDSAVYLCASSLSAGAYEQYFGPGTRLTVT.